This T cell receptor beta chain was found in a study of metastatic and nonmetastatic thyroid tumors. Study observations and caveats: Relative to benign nodules, malignant thyroid tumors were reportedly characterized by significantly elevated TCR beta diversity in blood and tumor.

TCRdb re-analyzed the PCR reads using MiXCR. The sample includes roughly 15,000 clones, about an eighth of them seen just once. Germline lookup yields CDR1 DFQATT and CDR2 SNEGSKA (reference sequence). The CDR3 totals 16 residues. Trimming removed 5 bases at V and 8 bases at J, with 22 bases between. No treatment had been given to any patient before thyroid surgery. Many counts were recorded for this clone. Its matching antigen is unknown. This TCR came from a female donor with papillary thyroid cancer or a benign thyroid nodule (not recorded which). Some clones in this sample may be carry-over from other donors' samples. The material sequenced was blood. The chain combines TRBV20-1 with TRBJ1-6, with no clear D. DNA for the CDR3: TGCAGTGCTTCCCGACGCACCAACAGTAGGGATTCACCCCTCCACTTT. Translation gives CSASRRTNSRDSPLHF.